The 15 T cell receptor beta chains below were found in one sample sequenced in a study of OX40 agonist ivuxolimab in advanced cancers. Generated by immunoSEQ multiplex PCR, the TCRdb table keeps only in-frame clones and is missing some. The sample lists about 96,000 clones, 84% occurring once. Sequenced here: CD4+ or CD8+ T cells sorted from blood, sampled in a trial of the OX40 agonist ivuxolimab. The receptor set was obtained from an adult with an advanced solid tumor such as melanoma, head and neck, liver or kidney cancer.

The chain couples TRBV15 to TRBJ1-1, with 8 bases identical to TRBD1. Germline CDR1 LNHNV, CDR2 YYDKDF (reference sequence). The CDR3 length is 15 residues. J gave up 1 base and V 0 bases, and 1 base lay outside the gene matches. CDR3 coding DNA: TGTGCCACCAGCAGAGAGACAGGGGCGAACACTGAAGCTTTCTTT. This codes for CATSRETGANTEAFF.

This clone was seen a few times. The CDR3 loop reads CASRGVAGVGEETQYF. DNA of the CDR3: TGTGCCAGCAGAGGAGTAGCGGGAGTAGGGGAAGAGACCCAGTACTTC. The chain couples TRBV27 to TRBJ2-5, with TRBD2 identical over 9 bases. Germline lookup yields CDR1 MNHEY and CDR2 SMNVEV (reference sequence). The CDR3 extends over 16 amino acids. Losses at the gene ends were 6 bases for V and 3 bases for J; bases not matched to a gene: 11.

This clone was observed once. This CDR3 reads CASSLWGEETQYF. The CDR3 coding sequence is TGTGCCAGCAGCTTATGGGGTGAAGAGACCCAGTACTTC. This chain joins TRBV7-9 and TRBJ2-5; no definite D call. The CDR3 loop spans 13 amino acids. The germline V gene has CDR1 SEHNR and CDR2 FQNEAQ (reference sequence). The ends were cut back, 2 bases at V and 3 bases at J, with 7 bases in the middle. The full variable domain, completed using reference TRBV7-9 and TRBJ2-5, is DTGVSQNPRHKITKRGQNVTFRCDPISEHNRLYWYRQTLGQGPEFLTYFQNEAQLEKSRLLSDRFSAERPKGSFSTLEIQRTEQGDSAMYLCASSLWGEETQYFGPGTRLLVL.

The chain combines TRBV5-6 with TRBJ1-5; D call uncertain. The CDR3 extends over 16 amino acids. The V gene lost 1 base and the J gene lost 0 bases, with 11 bases spanning the gap. CDR1 and CDR2 (germline): SGHDT, YYEEEE. CDR3 DNA sequence: TGTGCCAGCAGCTTGCGGCGTAGTTATAGCAATCAGCCCCAGCATTTT. Protein sequence: CASSLRRSYSNQPQHF.

The V and J genes are TRBV11-2 and TRBJ1-5; D is unresolved. V shed 1 base and J shed 6 bases, with 7 bases lying between them. The CDR3 is 13 residues long. Per germline, CDR1 SGHAT and CDR2 FQNNGV. The CDR3 bases are TGTGCCAGCAGCTTAGGTTCGACTCAGCCCCAGCATTTT. Amino acid sequence: CASSLGSTQPQHF.

This clone occurred once. The chain employs TRBV7-9 and TRBJ2-3; 10 bases map to TRBD1. Trimming removed 3 bases from V and 4 bases from J; junction bases left unmatched: 4. The CDR3 spans 15 residues. The germline V gene encodes CDR1 SEHNR and CDR2 FQNEAQ (reference sequence). The CDR3 DNA sequence: TGTGCCAGCAGCTTGAGGGGACAGGGGCCAGATACGCAGTATTTT. This sequence encodes CASSLRGQGPDTQYF.

The chain recombines TRBV27 with TRBJ1-2, with D hard to call. The CDR3 is 13 amino acids. Trimming cost V 3 bases and J 2 bases, with 7 bases left between them. Germline CDR1 is MNHEY and CDR2 is SMNVEV (reference sequence). CDR3 nucleotide sequence: TGTGCCAGCAGTTTCAACACCAACTATGGCTACACCTTC. The encoded protein is CASSFNTNYGYTF.

The CDR3 loop is CASSLNIAKNIQYF. The CDR3 DNA reads TGTGCCAGCAGTTTAAACATAGCCAAAAACATTCAGTACTTC. The V call is TRBV27, the J call TRBJ2-4; no clear D gene. The germline CDR1 and CDR2 sequences are MNHEY and SMNVEV (reference sequence). CDR3 length: 14 residues. Between the trimmed V and J ends, which lost 2 bases and 0 bases, there was a span of 5 bases.

The chain combines TRBV4-3 with TRBJ2-1, with TRBD1 matching over 8 bases. The CDR3 contains 16 residues. In germline, CDR1 is LGHNA, CDR2 YSLEER. J was trimmed by 3 bases and V by 3 bases; bases with no gene match: 7. DNA of the CDR3: TGCGCCAGCAGCCAGGGTCTGGGACAGGTCTACAATGAGCAGTTCTTC. It specifies CASSQGLGQVYNEQFF.

This clone appeared a single time. The V call is TRBV7-8, the J call TRBJ2-1; 9 positions agree with TRBD2. V was pared by 6 bases and J by 9 bases, with 12 bases of the junction left unmatched. Germline values: CDR1 SGHVS, CDR2 FQNEAQ. There are 15 residues in the CDR3. CDR3 in amino acids: CASSYTRGGATEQFF. The CDR3 region has the DNA TGTGCCAGCAGTTATACCCGCGGGGGGGCCACTGAGCAGTTCTTC.

This chain connects TRBV5-1 to TRBJ2-2, with D unresolved. This CDR3 contains 14 residues. Trimming took 0 bases from V and 6 from J, leaving 9 bases between them. Germline CDR1 is SGHRS and CDR2 is YFSETQ. The CDR3 coding sequence is TGCGCCAGCAGCTTGGCCAGTGGGGCCGGGGAGCTGTTTTTT. Translating it yields CASSLASGAGELFF.

This clone was detected a few times. This chain links TRBV5-1 with TRBJ2-4; 7 nucleotides match TRBD1. Germline V gene lookup returns CDR1 SGHRS and CDR2 YFSETQ. The CDR3 has 14 residues. After removal of 4 bases from V and 6 bases from J, the junction contained 7 bases not matched to a gene. This CDR3 is CASSEAGTVNIQYF. The CDR3, as DNA: TGCGCCAGCAGCGAGGCCGGGACAGTAAACATTCAGTACTTC.

The genes are TRBV14 and TRBJ1-1; D remains unclear. The germline V gene has CDR1 SGHDN and CDR2 FVKESK. CDR3 length: 15 amino acids. V lost 4 bases, J lost 3 bases, and 15 bases lay in between. In nucleotides, the CDR3 is TGTGCCAGCAGCCCGCTATTCCCTGACGACACTGAAGCTTTCTTT. This codes for CASSPLFPDDTEAFF.

The chain couples TRBV22-1 to TRBJ1-3. TRBV22-1 is shown as a pseudogene. The CDR3 consists of 16 residues. The DNA for the CDR3 is TGTCCTGGGAGCGCACGGGGGATCGGCTCTGGAAACACCATATATTTT. Translated: CPGSARGIGSGNTIYF.

V and J are TRBV19 and TRBJ2-2; 7 positions agree with TRBD1. The CDR3 extends over 17 amino acids. Germline CDR1 reads LNHDA; CDR2 reads SQIVND (reference sequence). The V and J ends lost 2 bases and 4 bases, in that order; junction bases with no gene match: 10. The CDR3 loop reads CASSIPLAGGRTGELFF. Here the CDR3 DNA reads TGTGCCAGTAGTATACCGCTAGCAGGGGGACGCACCGGGGAGCTGTTTTTT.